The source of this TCR beta chain is a study of shared clonotypes between healthy human individuals. Overall study context: Researchers assigned three CD4 naive, three CD4 memory, two CD8 naive and one CD8 memory plate to each donor.

Methods used by the authors: For the immunoSEQ data, sequences were junction-only without quality scores, so filtering differed. Here immunoSEQ multiplex PCR was the method, and the copy in TCRdb shows in-frame clones only, minus some. V and J calls and clone size are copied from that table; D and trimming were computed from the DNA. The table has hundreds of thousands of clones, around 92% seen once. Naive CD8 cells, CD45RO-negative and positively selected for CCR7, excluded terminally differentiated effector memory CD45RA+ cells. The study drew all its donors from Caucasian adults living in Nashville, Tennessee. The germline V gene encodes CDR1 SGHRS and CDR2 YFSETQ. The CDR3 runs 17 residues. Trimming cost V 0 bases and J 2 bases, with 15 bases left between them.

The sequence was collected from a man aged 25-45 years in good health. The chain uses TRBV5-1 and TRBJ2-1, with a possible D match to TRBD2 (6 bases). Sequencing input: naive CD8+ T cells sorted from blood. The CDR3 coding sequence is TGCGCCAGCAGCTTGGGGCTGCGGGGTGAAACCTACAATGAGCAGTTCTTC. Protein product: CASSLGLRGETYNEQFF.